This is a list of T cell receptor beta chains from one sample in a study of blood T cell repertoires in COVID-19. Clones were sequenced by immunoSEQ multiplex PCR, and TCRdb holds only the in-frame ones, with some missing. Of approximately 110,000 clones detected, about 85% appear once; the ten largest clones hold around 5.5%. The sample comprised peripheral blood. The receptor source for this set is a woman in her fifties or sixties with COVID-19, enrolled during active disease. The CDR3 runs from the conserved cysteine through the conserved F or W. The D gene is left open where the match is weak. Size is stated for part of the rows, as once, few or many counts, or as a class when the clone is expanded.

TRBV4-3	TRBJ2-3	NA	TRBD2	CASSQESPIPLADGTDTQYF	TGCGCCAGCAGCCAAGAATCCCCAATTCCCCTAGCGGATGGCACAGATACGCAGTATTTT
TRBV4-1	TRBJ1-2	NA	NA	CASSQDLGRALGYTF	TGCGCCAGCAGCCAAGACTTAGGCAGGGCACTTGGCTACACCTTC
TRBV24-1	TRBJ2-2	NA	TRBD1	CATSEPGQGVAGELFF	TGTGCCACCAGTGAACCGGGACAGGGGGTCGCCGGGGAGCTGTTTTTT
TRBV29-1	TRBJ1-2	NA	TRBD1	CSAKGQSLGYTF	TGCAGCGCCAAGGGACAGTCCTTGGGCTACACCTTC
TRBV7-9	TRBJ1-2	NA	NA	CASSSSLQGHGYTF	TGTGCCAGCAGCTCATCCCTACAGGGTCATGGCTACACCTTC
TRBV19	TRBJ1-2	NA	TRBD1	CASGTQGAYGYTF	TGTGCCAGTGGGACACAGGGGGCTTATGGCTACACCTTC
TRBV9	TRBJ2-2	NA	NA	CASRTSGELFF	TGTGCCAGCCGTACATCCGGGGAGCTGTTTTTT
TRBV6-5	TRBJ1-3	NA	TRBD1	CASSKTGSSGNTIYF	TGTGCCAGCAGTAAGACAGGGAGCTCTGGAAACACCATATATTTT
TRBV15	TRBJ1-2	NA	NA	CATSRDREVLGYTF	TGTGCCACCAGCAGAGATCGAGAAGTCTTGGGCTACACCTTC
TRBV27	TRBJ2-1	NA	TRBD2	CASSPGLAVYEQFF	TGTGCCAGCAGCCCGGGACTAGCGGTTTATGAGCAGTTCTTC
TRBV13	TRBJ1-3	NA	NA	CASSVLRGSGNTIYF	TGTGCCAGCAGCGTACTCAGGGGCTCTGGAAACACCATATATTTT
TRBV2	TRBJ1-2	NA	NA	CASTVIRGDGYTF	TGTGCCAGCACTGTCATTCGAGGAGATGGCTACACCTTC
TRBV7-2	TRBJ2-2	NA	NA	CASSLGDLSGNTGELFF	TGTGCCAGCTCGCTGGGGGATCTTAGCGGAAACACCGGGGAGCTGTTTTTT
TRBV30	TRBJ1-6	NA	TRBD1	CAWNTGARSYNSPLHF	TGTGCCTGGAACACAGGGGCACGCTCCTATAATTCACCCCTCCACTTT
TRBV7-9	TRBJ2-7	NA	NA	CASSGESYEQYF	TGTGCCAGCAGTGGGGAGTCCTACGAGCAGTACTTC
TRBV3-1/TRBV3-2	TRBJ1-2	NA	NA	CASSRTFDGYTF	TGTGCCAGCAGCCGTACATTCGATGGCTACACCTTC
TRBV7-9	TRBJ2-3	NA	TRBD2	CASSYVSGGPTDTQYF	TGTGCCAGCAGCTACGTTAGCGGGGGGCCCACAGATACGCAGTATTTT
TRBV18	TRBJ1-1	NA	TRBD1	CASSPRTGRNTEAFF	TGTGCCAGCTCACCCCGGACAGGGCGGAACACTGAAGCTTTCTTT
TRBV19	TRBJ1-2	once	NA	CASWFGAAAGGYTF	TGTGCCAGTTGGTTTGGGGCGGCGGCCGGTGGCTACACCTTC
TRBV7-9	TRBJ1-6	NA	NA	CASSLGTESSPLHF	TGTGCCAGCAGCTTAGGGACAGAGAGTTCACCCCTCCACTTT
TRBV5-8	TRBJ2-3	NA	NA	CASSARADTQYF	TGTGCCAGCAGCGCCCGGGCAGATACGCAGTATTTT
TRBV27	TRBJ2-7	NA	NA	CASSGGAGRTYEQYF	TGTGCCAGCAGTGGCGGGGCAGGCCGTACCTACGAGCAGTACTTC
TRBV5-4	TRBJ2-7	NA	TRBD1	CASSRDSGTGGFEQYF	TGTGCCAGCAGCCGGGATTCTGGGACAGGGGGTTTCGAGCAGTACTTC
TRBV18	TRBJ2-2	NA	TRBD2	CASSPHGLAGANTGELFF	TGTGCCAGCTCACCGCACGGACTAGCGGGCGCGAACACCGGGGAGCTGTTTTTT
TRBV30	TRBJ1-4	NA	NA	CAWSGVEKLFF	TGTGCCTGGAGTGGAGTCGAAAAACTGTTTTTT
TRBV6-5	TRBJ1-3	NA	NA	CASRADSSGNTIYF	TGTGCCAGCAGGGCCGACAGCTCTGGAAACACCATATATTTT
TRBV6-1	TRBJ2-5	NA	NA	CASSEVGGGETQYF	TGTGCCAGCAGTGAAGTAGGGGGGGGAGAGACCCAGTACTTC
TRBV21-1	TRBJ2-7	NA	NA	CASSKKGKETYEQYF	TGTGCCAGCAGCAAGAAGGGGAAGGAAACCTACGAGCAGTACTTC
TRBV11-3	TRBJ1-2	NA	NA	CASTPGGVRTSSYYGYTF	TGTGCCAGCACCCCGGGAGGGGTTAGGACCTCCAGCTACTATGGCTACACCTTC
TRBV6-5	TRBJ1-1	NA	NA	CASREPPTGFFEAFF	TGTGCCAGCAGGGAGCCTCCCACAGGGTTTTTCGAAGCTTTCTTT
TRBV27	TRBJ1-4	NA	NA	CASSSLGAANEKLFF	TGTGCCAGCAGTTCTCTGGGGGCGGCTAATGAAAAACTGTTTTTT
TRBV7-9	TRBJ1-5	NA	NA	CASSTSGVNQPQHF	TGTGCCAGCAGCACCTCAGGGGTCAATCAGCCCCAGCATTTT
TRBV11-3	TRBJ1-5	NA	NA	CASSLGEVQGHSNQPQHF	TGTGCCAGCAGCTTAGGGGAGGTCCAGGGCCATAGCAATCAGCCCCAGCATTTT
TRBV19	TRBJ1-2	few	TRBD1	CASSTGQGYGYTF	TGTGCCAGTAGTACGGGACAGGGCTATGGCTACACCTTC
TRBV6-2/TRBV6-3	TRBJ2-2	NA	NA	CASSRSANTGELFF	TGTGCCAGCAGCCGATCAGCGAACACCGGGGAGCTGTTTTTT
TRBV6-2/TRBV6-3	TRBJ1-1	NA	TRBD1	CASSYSLSGTGGIGMNTEAFF	TGTGCCAGCAGTTACTCCCTATCCGGGACAGGGGGCATTGGTATGAACACTGAAGCTTTCTTT